What follows is one T cell receptor beta chain and its context. This sample was taken from a study of blood T cell repertoires in COVID-19. Germline assignment: CDR1 SGHDT and CDR2 YYEEEE. V lost 0 bases and J lost 6; bases outside the gene matches: 5. The CDR3 contains 15 residues. Profiling relied on immunoSEQ multiplex PCR, and the TCRdb table lists in-frame clones only, not all of them. The data show under 300,000 clones, more than 85% seen once. The chain employs TRBV5-6 and TRBJ1-5; TRBD1 matches at 8 bases. The material sequenced was PBMCs or T cells enriched from blood (not recorded which). The clonotype was recovered from a man aged 35 to 55 who had recovered from COVID-19. CDR3 loop: CASSLGTGHLQPQHF. The CDR3 nucleotides read TGTGCCAGCAGCTTGGGGACAGGGCATCTTCAGCCCCAGCATTTT.